A selection of T cell receptor beta chains follows, all from one sample in a study of T cell changes during pregnancy in multiple sclerosis. The table came from immunoSEQ multiplex PCR; TCRdb's copy has only in-frame clones and leaves some out. The sample has 60,000 to 90,000 clones; approximately 91% are singletons. Sequencing used peripheral blood, obtained before pregnancy. These receptors originate from a female donor with multiple sclerosis, enrolled in a pregnancy study. Both conserved end residues are part of each CDR3. A D gene is named only where the DNA matches it firmly. The size of a clone is reported for some rows only, either as once, few or many, or as a class for expanded clones.

DNA	CDR3	size	V	J	D
TGCGCCAGCAGCTTGCATTACAGGGAGAGCTCCTATAATTCACCCCTCCACTTT	CASSLHYRESSYNSPLHF	.	TRBV5-1	TRBJ1-6	.
TGCGCCAGCAGCTTGGGGGACAACCAAGAGACCCAGTACTTC	CASSLGDNQETQYF	.	TRBV5-1	TRBJ2-5	.
TGTGCCAGCAGTTCAGGACAGGGCAACTATGGCTACACCTTC	CASSSGQGNYGYTF	few	TRBV28	TRBJ1-2	TRBD1
TGTGCCACCCAGCTTGGGGACAGAGACACAGATACGCAGTATTTT	CATQLGDRDTDTQYF	.	TRBV5-6	TRBJ2-3	TRBD1
TGCGCCAGCTCGATTACCGGGACAGGGGACCCGTTGAACACTGAAGCTTTCTTT	CASSITGTGDPLNTEAFF	.	TRBV5-1	TRBJ1-1	TRBD1
TGTGCCAGCAGCCAAGGTCTAAGAGACACCCGATCTGAAGCTTTCTTT	CASSQGLRDTRSEAFF	.	TRBV14	TRBJ1-1	.
TGTGCCAGCAGTGAATCCCCCATTACAGGGGGTAACACTGAAGCTTTCTTT	CASSESPITGGNTEAFF	few	TRBV25-1	TRBJ1-1	TRBD1
TGTGCCAGCAGCTTAACAGGGGGAGACACTGAAGCTTTCTTT	CASSLTGGDTEAFF	few	TRBV7-3	TRBJ1-1	.
TGTGCCACCAGCGGATCCACAGGGGGCACTGAAGCTTTCTTT	CATSGSTGGTEAFF	.	TRBV15	TRBJ1-1	TRBD1
TGTGCCAGCAGTGGTTCGGCTAGTGGGACAGGTGAGCAGTTCTTC	CASSGSASGTGEQFF	.	TRBV6-1	TRBJ2-1	TRBD1
TGTGCCAGCAGTTCCCGGGTTGCCTTTGACAATGAGCAGTTCTTC	CASSSRVAFDNEQFF	once	TRBV6-6	TRBJ2-1	.